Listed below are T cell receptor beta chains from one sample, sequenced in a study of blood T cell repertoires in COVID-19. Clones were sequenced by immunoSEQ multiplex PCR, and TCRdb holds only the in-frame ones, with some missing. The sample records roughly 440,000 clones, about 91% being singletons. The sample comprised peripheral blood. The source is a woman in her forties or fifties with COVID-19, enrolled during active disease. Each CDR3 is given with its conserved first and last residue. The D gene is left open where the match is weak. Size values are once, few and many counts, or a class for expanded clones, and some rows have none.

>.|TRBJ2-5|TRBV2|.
CASSAIGVLQETQYF
TGTGCCAGCAGTGCGATCGGTGTACTTCAAGAGACCCAGTACTTC
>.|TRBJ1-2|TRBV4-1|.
CASSQDRGIYGYTF
TGCGCCAGCAGCCAAGATAGGGGGATATATGGCTACACCTTC
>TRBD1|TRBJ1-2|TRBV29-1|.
CSVSGGDYGYTF
TGCAGCGTCTCAGGGGGCGATTATGGCTACACCTTC
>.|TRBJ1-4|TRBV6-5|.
CASSPQLRHEKLFF
TGTGCCAGCAGTCCCCAACTGAGGCATGAAAAACTGTTTTTT
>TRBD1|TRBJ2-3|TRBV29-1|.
CSVYRDRGGTQYF
TGCAGCGTCTACCGGGACAGGGGAGGTACGCAGTATTTT
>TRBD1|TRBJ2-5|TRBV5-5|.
CASSPDRVGETQYF
TGTGCCAGCAGCCCGGACAGGGTGGGAGAGACCCAGTACTTC
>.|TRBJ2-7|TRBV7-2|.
CASSSGLLPYEQYF
TGTGCCAGCAGCTCGGGACTCTTACCTTACGAGCAGTACTTC
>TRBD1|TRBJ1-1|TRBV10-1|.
CASSPGTGRGTEAFF
TGCGCCAGCAGCCCCGGGACAGGGAGAGGTACTGAAGCTTTCTTT
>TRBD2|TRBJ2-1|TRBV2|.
CASRSGGNNEQFF
TGTGCCAGCAGGAGCGGGGGTAACAATGAGCAGTTCTTC
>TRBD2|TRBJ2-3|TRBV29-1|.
CSVRGTSGEVDTQYF
TGCAGCGTCCGCGGGACTAGCGGGGAGGTAGATACGCAGTATTTT
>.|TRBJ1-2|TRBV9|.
CASGGRLRVF
TGTGCCAGCGGCGGGAGACTGAGGGTCTTC
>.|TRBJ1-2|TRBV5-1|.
CASSLLGTYGYTF
TGCGCCAGCAGCTTGCTAGGAACCTATGGCTACACCTTC
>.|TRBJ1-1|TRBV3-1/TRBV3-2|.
CASSQAVRNTEAFF
TGTGCCAGCAGCCAAGCGGTGCGGAACACTGAAGCTTTCTTT
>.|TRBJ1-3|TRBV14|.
CASSQSRSSGNTIYF
TGTGCCAGCAGCCAAAGCCGGTCCTCTGGAAACACCATATATTTT
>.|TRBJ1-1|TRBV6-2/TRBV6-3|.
CASSYGWGAVTEAFF
TGTGCCAGCAGTTACGGGTGGGGCGCGGTCACTGAAGCTTTCTTT
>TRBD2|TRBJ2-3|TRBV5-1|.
CASSTRGGGRTDTQYF
TGCGCCAGCAGCACCCGGGGCGGGGGACGCACAGATACGCAGTATTTT
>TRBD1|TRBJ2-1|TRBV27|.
CASSLWMTGRNEQFF
TGTGCCAGCAGTTTATGGATGACAGGGCGTAATGAGCAGTTCTTC
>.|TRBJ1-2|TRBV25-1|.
CASSELGGSNYGYTF
TGTGCCAGCAGTGAATTAGGGGGATCGAACTATGGCTACACCTTC
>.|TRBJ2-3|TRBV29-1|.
CSVAPRGPRGDTQYF
TGCAGCGTCGCCCCTAGGGGCCCGCGGGGCGATACGCAGTATTTT
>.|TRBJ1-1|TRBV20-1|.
CSARSLSEAFF
TGCAGTGCTAGGAGTCTCTCTGAAGCTTTCTTT
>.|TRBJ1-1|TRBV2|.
CASSSPTEAFF
TGTGCCAGCAGCTCTCCCACTGAAGCTTTCTTT
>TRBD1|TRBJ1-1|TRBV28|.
CATIRQGNTEAFF
TGTGCCACTATAAGACAGGGCAACACTGAAGCTTTCTTT
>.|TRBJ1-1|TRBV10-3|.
CAISGGRSNTEAFF
TGTGCCATCAGTGGCGGTAGGTCGAACACTGAAGCTTTCTTT
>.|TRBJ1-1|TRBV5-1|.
CASSLDGLGEAFF
TGCGCCAGCAGCTTGGACGGACTGGGTGAAGCTTTCTTT
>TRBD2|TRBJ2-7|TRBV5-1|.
CASSLGSLSGAGVHEQYF
TGCGCCAGCAGCTTGGGATCTTTATCGGGAGCGGGGGTCCACGAGCAGTACTTC
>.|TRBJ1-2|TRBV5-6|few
CASSPGGEGYGYTF
TGTGCCAGCAGCCCGGGAGGGGAAGGCTATGGCTACACCTTC
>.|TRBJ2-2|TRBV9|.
CASSVTGTGELFF
TGTGCCAGCAGCGTAACGGGGACCGGGGAGCTGTTTTTT
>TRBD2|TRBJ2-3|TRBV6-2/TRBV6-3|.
CASSWLAGSTDTQYF
TGTGCCAGCAGTTGGCTAGCGGGGAGCACAGATACGCAGTATTTT
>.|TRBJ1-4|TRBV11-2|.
CASSPIGGKLFF
TGTGCCAGCAGCCCTATAGGCGGAAAACTGTTTTTT
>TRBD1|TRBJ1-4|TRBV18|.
CASSQDRGDEKLFF
TGTGCCAGCTCTCAGGACAGGGGGGATGAAAAACTGTTTTTT
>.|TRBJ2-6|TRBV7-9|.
CASSPRGANVLTF
TGTGCCAGCAGCCCTCGTGGGGCCAACGTCCTGACTTTC
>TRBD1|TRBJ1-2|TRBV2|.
CASSETGVDYGYTF
TGTGCCAGCAGTGAAACAGGGGTGGACTATGGCTACACCTTC
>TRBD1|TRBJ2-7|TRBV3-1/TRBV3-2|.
CASSQEFRGQGAPEQYF
TGTGCCAGCAGCCAAGAATTCAGGGGACAGGGGGCGCCCGAGCAGTACTTC
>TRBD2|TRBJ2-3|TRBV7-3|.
CASSLGTSRSDTQYF
TGTGCCAGCAGCTTAGGGACTAGCCGGTCAGATACGCAGTATTTT
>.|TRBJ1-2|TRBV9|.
CASSVPGHYTF
TGTGCCAGCAGCGTTCCGGGTCACTACACCTTC
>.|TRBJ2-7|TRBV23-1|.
CASSLQLGLYEQYF
TGCGCCAGCAGTCTACAACTAGGATTATACGAGCAGTACTTC
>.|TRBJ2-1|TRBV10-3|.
CAISQTLDGGNEQFF
TGTGCCATCAGTCAAACCTTGGACGGGGGCAATGAGCAGTTCTTC
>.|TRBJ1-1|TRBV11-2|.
CASIRGVEAFF
TGTGCCAGCATCCGGGGGGTTGAAGCTTTCTTT
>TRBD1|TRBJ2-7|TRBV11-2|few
CASSTQGAIYEQYF
TGTGCCAGCAGTACTCAGGGGGCCATCTACGAGCAGTACTTC
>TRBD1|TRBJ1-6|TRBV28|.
CASNSIPGTGDSPLHF
TGTGCCAGCAATTCTATTCCCGGGACAGGGGACTCACCCCTCCACTTT
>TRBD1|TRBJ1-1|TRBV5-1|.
CASSRVDRGTEAFF
TGCGCCAGCAGCCGGGTGGACAGGGGCACTGAAGCTTTCTTT
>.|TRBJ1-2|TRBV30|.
CAWTRGNYGYTF
TGTGCCTGGACTAGGGGGAACTATGGCTACACCTTC
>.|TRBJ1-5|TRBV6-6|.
CASSYSRGGRQPQHF
TGTGCCAGCAGTTACTCAAGGGGAGGGCGGCAGCCCCAGCATTTT
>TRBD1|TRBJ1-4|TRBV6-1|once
CASSGLVTGGANEKLFF
TGTGCCAGCAGTGGACTAGTCACAGGGGGAGCTAATGAAAAACTGTTTTTT
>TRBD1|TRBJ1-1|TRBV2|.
CASSRDSPAGTEAFF
TGTGCCAGCAGTCGGGACAGTCCGGCGGGCACTGAAGCTTTCTTT